The TCR beta chain described here comes from a study of shared clonotypes between healthy human individuals. Study-wide context: The people who gave samples were a couple of women and a few men aged 18 to 49.

About this clone: Its antigen is not known.

Study-wide results and caveats: The rarefaction results pointed to incomplete sorted-subset sequencing despite large depth.

The CDR3 loop spans 15 amino acids. With 2 bases removed from V and 4 bases from J, the gap between germline ends came to 11 bases. Germline values: CDR1 LNHDA, CDR2 SQIVND (reference sequence). This table comes from immunoSEQ multiplex PCR, and its TCRdb copy is limited to in-frame clones, with some not included. This table holds some 2.1 million clones, roughly 95% found once. The chain combines TRBV19 with TRBJ1-4; D is ambiguous. The clonotype was recovered from a man between 18 and 35 years old in good health. The source material was naive CD4+ T cells sorted from blood. The subset was: CD45RA+ positively selected. The CDR3 region is CASSIISIGNEKLFF. The CDR3 region has the DNA TGTGCCAGTAGTATAATAAGTATCGGTAATGAAAAACTGTTTTTT.